The source of this T cell receptor beta chain is a study of vaccination and CD4 T cells after COVID-19. Across the study: Cultures acting as controls obtained a CEFX pool, an HIV-1 Nef pool, or no peptide.

Treatment meaning: roughly 11-day PBMC culture with coronavirus spike peptide pools or control peptides (ViraFEST assay). ViraFEST sequenced TCRs after peptide-pool expansion of antigen-specific T cells. Trimming at V came to 5 bases and at J to 2 bases, leaving 10 bases not matched to a gene. This CDR3 comprises 18 residues. Germline-derived CDR1 and CDR2 are SGHAT and FQNNGV. Study observations and caveats: Among those convalescent, a median around 86% of reactive clones emerged solely post-vaccination.

Cultured CD4+ T-cell DNA underwent Oncomine TCR Beta short-read sequencing. TCRdb reprocessed the PCR reads with MiXCR, giving one entry per CDR3 protein. Of some 15,000 distinct CDR3 sequences listed, roughly 43% are singletons. Details on this clonotype: The antigen is undetermined.

The V call is TRBV11-2, the J call TRBJ2-6; the match to TRBD1 covers 9 bases. Material for sequencing was cultured CD4+ T cells from blood. This clonotype was obtained from a human donor with COVID-19. CDR3: CASSNPTGGFPGANVLTF. CDR3 DNA sequence: TGTGCCAGCAGCAACCCGACAGGGGGTTTTCCTGGGGCCAACGTCCTGACTTTC.